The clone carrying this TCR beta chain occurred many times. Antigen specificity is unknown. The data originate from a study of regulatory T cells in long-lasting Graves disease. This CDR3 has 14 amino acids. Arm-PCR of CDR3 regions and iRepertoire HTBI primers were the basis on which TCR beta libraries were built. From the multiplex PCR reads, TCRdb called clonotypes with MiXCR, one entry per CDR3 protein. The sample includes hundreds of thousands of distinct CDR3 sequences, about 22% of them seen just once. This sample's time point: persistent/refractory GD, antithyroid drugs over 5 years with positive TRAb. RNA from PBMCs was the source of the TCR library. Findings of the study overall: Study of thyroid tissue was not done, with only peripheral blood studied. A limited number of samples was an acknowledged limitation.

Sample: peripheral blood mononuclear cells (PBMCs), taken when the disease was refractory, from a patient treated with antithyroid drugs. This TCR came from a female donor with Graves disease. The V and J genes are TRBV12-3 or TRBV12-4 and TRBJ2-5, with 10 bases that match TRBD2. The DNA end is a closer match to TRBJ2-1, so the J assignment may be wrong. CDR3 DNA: TGTGCCAGCCATAGCGGGAGGTCGGTATATGAGCAGTTCTTC. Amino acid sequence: CASHSGRSVYEQFF.